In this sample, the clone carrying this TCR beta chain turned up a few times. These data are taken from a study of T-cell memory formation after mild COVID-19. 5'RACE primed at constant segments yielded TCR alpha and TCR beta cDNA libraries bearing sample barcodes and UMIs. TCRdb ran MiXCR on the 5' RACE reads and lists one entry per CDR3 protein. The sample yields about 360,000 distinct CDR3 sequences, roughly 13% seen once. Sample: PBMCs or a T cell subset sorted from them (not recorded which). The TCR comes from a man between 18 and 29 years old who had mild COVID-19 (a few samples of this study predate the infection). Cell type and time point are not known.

CDR3 in DNA: TGTGCCAGCAGCCAAGACTGGGATGGGGCAGATACGCAGTATTTT. Its translation: CASSQDWDGADTQYF. This chain links TRBV3-1 with TRBJ2-3; D gene uncertain. In germline, CDR1 is LGHDT, CDR2 YNNKEL (reference sequence). The CDR3 is 15 amino acids. Trimming pared 0 bases from V and 4 bases from J, leaving 11 bases between.